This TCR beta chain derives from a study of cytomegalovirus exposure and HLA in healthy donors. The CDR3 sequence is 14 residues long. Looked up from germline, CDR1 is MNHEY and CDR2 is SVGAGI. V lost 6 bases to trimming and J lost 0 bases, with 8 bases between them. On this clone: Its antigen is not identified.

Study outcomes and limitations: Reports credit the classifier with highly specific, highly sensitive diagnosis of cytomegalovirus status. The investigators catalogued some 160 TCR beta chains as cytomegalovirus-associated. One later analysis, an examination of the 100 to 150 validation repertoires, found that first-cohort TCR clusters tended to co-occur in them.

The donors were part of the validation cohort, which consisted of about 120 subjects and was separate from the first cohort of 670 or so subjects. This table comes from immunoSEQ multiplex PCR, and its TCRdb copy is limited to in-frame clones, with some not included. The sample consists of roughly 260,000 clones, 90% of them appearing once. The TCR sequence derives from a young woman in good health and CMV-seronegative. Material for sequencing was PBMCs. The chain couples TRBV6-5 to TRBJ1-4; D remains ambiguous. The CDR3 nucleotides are TGTGCCAGCAGCGGGAGCGCAACTAATGAAAAACTGTTTTTT. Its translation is CASSGSATNEKLFF.